These 8 T cell receptor beta chains originate from one sample sequenced in a study of a mutant IDH1 vaccine in newly diagnosed glioma. Documented time point: week 47, end of study. It was 300 ug of mutant IDH1 20-mer peptide that made up each vaccine dose, given with topical imiquimod. For these receptors, no antigen is known. Profiling relied on immunoSEQ multiplex PCR, and the TCRdb table lists in-frame clones only, not all of them. The sample includes 84,000 or so clones, roughly 77% of them seen just once. Sequenced material: PBMCs, taken from a glioma patient whose treatment included an IDH1 peptide vaccine. The receptors shown here come from a man in his forties with glioma.

Turning to this clone: Within the sample, other DNA sequences also encode this same CDR3. This rearrangement joins TRBV29-1 to TRBJ2-5; no definite D call. The ends were cut back, 4 bases at V and 1 base at J, with 7 bases in the middle. The germline V gene has CDR1 SQVTM and CDR2 ANQGSEA. The CDR3 runs to 12 residues. As DNA, the CDR3 is TGCAGCGTTGGACCCGTCCAAGAGACCCAGTACTTC. As protein: CSVGPVQETQYF. The complete variable domain, with remaining parts taken from reference TRBV29-1 and TRBJ2-5, reads SAVISQKPSRDICQRGTSLTIQCQVDSQVTMMFWYRQQPGQSLTLIATANQGSEATYESGFVIDKFPISRPNLTFSTLTVSNMSPEDSSIYLCSVGPVQETQYFGPGTRLLVL.

This clone came up a few times. The chain employs TRBV20-1 and TRBJ2-1; D possibly corresponds to TRBD2 (6 bases). Germline V gives CDR1 DFQATT, CDR2 SNEGSKA (reference sequence). The CDR3 has 11 amino acids. V was trimmed by 5 bases and J by 15 bases, leaving 17 bases between them. Written as DNA, the CDR3 is TGCAGTGCTCTGACCCGGACTATGTGGTTCTTC. It encodes CSALTRTMWFF.

V gene TRBV10-3 combines with J gene TRBJ1-2; D unclear. Between the trimmed V and J ends, which lost 0 bases and 2 bases, there was a span of 7 bases. The CDR3 spans 14 residues. CDR1 and CDR2 from the germline V gene are ENHRY and SYGVKD. As DNA, the CDR3 is TGTGCCATCAGTGAGTCAGGAGGGAACTATGGCTACACCTTC. Translation gives CAISESGGNYGYTF.

The rearrangement uses TRBV7-2 and TRBJ2-4; D is possibly TRBD1 or TRBD2 (6 bases each). V lost 2 bases and J lost 11, with 25 bases in between. The germline V gene encodes CDR1 SGHTA and CDR2 FQGNSA. This CDR3 contains 17 residues. CDR3 region: CASSLSLGGRYGWVQYF. In DNA form, the CDR3 reads TGTGCCAGCAGCTTATCTTTAGGGGGGCGCTACGGGTGGGTTCAGTACTTC. The variable domain in full, completed from reference TRBV7-2 and TRBJ2-4, reads GAGVSQSPSNKVTEKGKDVELRCDPISGHTALYWYRQSLGQGLEFLIYFQGNSAPDKSGLPSDRFSAERTGGSVSTLTIQRTQQEDSAVYLCASSLSLGGRYGWVQYFGAGTRLSVL.

The chain joins TRBV7-9 to TRBJ1-4; D remains ambiguous. Germline V gene data show CDR1 as SEHNR and CDR2 as FQNEAQ (reference sequence). V dropped 6 bases and J dropped 5 bases, with 16 bases sitting between them. The CDR3 spans 15 residues. DNA for the CDR3: TGTGCCAGCAGAAAGACCGGGTCTTTGAATGAAAAACTGTTTTTT. Translation: CASRKTGSLNEKLFF.

This chain connects TRBV29-1 to TRBJ1-2, with a tentative D call TRBD1 (5 bases). CDR3 length equals 12 residues. Germline CDR1 SQVTM, CDR2 ANQGSEA. V was pared by 3 bases and J by 7 bases, with 12 bases between. The CDR3 bases are TGCAGCGTTGAGACGGGGCGAGGTGGCTACACCTTC. Amino acids: CSVETGRGGYTF.

The chain links TRBV20-1 to TRBJ2-2; possibly TRBD2 for D (5 bases). With 5 bases removed from V and 5 bases from J, the gap between germline ends came to 6 bases. This CDR3 region has 11 residues. Germline CDR1 is DFQATT and CDR2 is SNEGSKA (reference sequence). As DNA, the CDR3 is TGCAGTGCTCCGGGAACCGGGGAGCTGTTTTTT. Its translation: CSAPGTGELFF.

J is TRBJ1-5 and V is TRBV29-1, with 8 bases identical to TRBD1. CDR1 and CDR2 (germline): SQVTM, ANQGSEA. The CDR3 totals 13 residues. The V gene end was trimmed by 8 bases and the J gene end by 5 bases; junction bases not matched to a gene: 8. The CDR3 region is CSTRTGSDQPQHF. The CDR3 DNA follows: TGCAGCACCAGGACAGGGAGCGATCAGCCCCAGCATTTT.